This paragraph reports one T cell receptor (beta chain). Libraries were prepared by immunoSEQ multiplex PCR; TCRdb keeps only in-frame clonotypes and omits some of them. The data hold approximately 200,000 clones, with more than 85% observed a single time. The CDR3 extends over 14 amino acids. V was pared by 7 bases and J by 6 bases, with 10 bases of the junction left unmatched. CDR1 is LNHDA, CDR2 SQIVND, per germline (reference sequence). The record originates from a study of blood T cell repertoires in COVID-19. Across the study: Samples representing acute and convalescent COVID-19 were sourced from the United States, Italy and Spain.

The rearrangement uses TRBV19 and TRBJ1-2, with 8 bases matching TRBD1. Sequenced input: peripheral blood. This clonotype was obtained from a man between 65 and 85 years old with active or convalescent COVID-19. CDR3 sequence reads: CASTATGARDGYTF. CDR3 nucleotides: TGTGCCAGTACCGCGACAGGGGCGCGGGATGGCTACACCTTC.